The 26 T cell receptor beta chains below come from one sample, sequenced in a study of T cell responses to AZD1222 COVID-19 vaccine. Using immunoSEQ multiplex PCR, the repertoire was profiled, and TCRdb retains in-frame clones only, with some absent. The sample lists around 110,000 clones, 92% occurring once. Specimen: peripheral blood, collected 28 days after the second AZD1222 dose. Every receptor here comes from an adult who received the AZD1222 COVID-19 vaccine.

This clone was found once. This rearrangement joins TRBV19 to TRBJ2-2; D uncertain. Germline-derived CDR1 and CDR2 are LNHDA and SQIVND (reference sequence). The CDR3 loop spans 15 amino acids. V was clipped by 3 bases and J by 2 bases, with 10 bases between them. This CDR3 is CASSMGRSNTGELFF. For the CDR3, the DNA is TGTGCCAGTAGTATGGGCAGGTCTAACACCGGGGAGCTGTTTTTT.

The CDR3 here is CSASPGSNTGELFF. The CDR3 nucleotides are TGCAGTGCTAGTCCAGGGTCTAACACCGGGGAGCTGTTTTTT. The chain employs TRBV20-1 and TRBJ2-2; D may be TRBD1 (5 bases). The germline gives CDR1 DFQATT, CDR2 SNEGSKA (reference sequence). CDR3 length equals 14 residues. Trimming stripped 3 bases from V and 2 bases from J, with 10 bases between.

The rearrangement joins TRBV19 to TRBJ1-2; no firm D call. This CDR3 has 14 amino acids. Trimming took 3 bases from V and 4 from J, leaving 12 bases between them. Germline V gene data show CDR1 as LNHDA and CDR2 as SQIVND (reference sequence). CDR3 DNA: TGTGCCAGTAGTATCACCCCCTTGCCCTATGGCTACACCTTC. Encoded protein: CASSITPLPYGYTF. The whole variable domain, remainder taken from reference TRBV19 and TRBJ1-2, is DGGITQSPKYLFRKEGQNVTLSCEQNLNHDAMYWYRQDPGQGLRLIYYSQIVNDFQKGDIAEGYSVSREKKESFPLTVTSAQKNPTAFYLCASSITPLPYGYTFGSGTRLTVV.

The chain recombines TRBV7-2 with TRBJ1-5; a weak D match, TRBD1 (6 bases). V gave up 5 bases and J gave up 3 bases, with 14 bases separating them. CDR3 size: 15 residues. Germline CDR1 SGHTA, CDR2 FQGNSA. Here the CDR3 reads CASSTGSWVNQPQHF. Here the CDR3 DNA reads TGTGCCAGCAGCACAGGGTCATGGGTCAATCAGCCCCAGCATTTT.

The chain uses TRBV7-2 and TRBJ2-3; weak D call: TRBD2 (7 bases). The V gene lost 5 bases and the J gene lost 6 bases, with 21 bases spanning the gap. From germline, CDR1 is SGHTA and CDR2 FQGNSA. This CDR3 region has 16 residues. This chain's CDR3 is CASSPRRGRGADTQYF. For the CDR3, the DNA is TGTGCCAGCAGCCCCCGTCGGGGGAGGGGGGCGGATACGCAGTATTTT.

V gene TRBV4-3 combines with J gene TRBJ2-3, with TRBD2 matching over 8 bases. Germline values: CDR1 LGHNA, CDR2 YSLEER. Losses at the gene ends were 3 bases for V and 2 bases for J; bases not matched to a gene: 4. The CDR3 consists of 15 residues. This CDR3 reads CASSHTSGPTDTQYF. CDR3 nucleotides: TGCGCCAGCAGCCACACTAGCGGACCCACAGATACGCAGTATTTT.

In DNA, the CDR3 is TGTGCCAGCAGCTTAGGTCTGATCACAGATACGCAGTATTTT. It is translated as CASSLGLITDTQYF. V usage is TRBV7-2 and J usage is TRBJ2-3; D is unclear. Germline V gives CDR1 SGHTA, CDR2 FQGNSA. The V end lost 1 base, the J end lost 2 bases, and 7 bases lay between the germline ends. The CDR3 runs 14 residues.

V gene TRBV7-9 combines with J gene TRBJ2-1; 8 nucleotides line up with TRBD1. The germline V gene encodes CDR1 SEHNR and CDR2 FQNEAQ (reference sequence). V gave up 2 bases and J gave up 4 bases; unmatched junction bases: 7. The CDR3 has 16 amino acids. In nucleotides, the CDR3 is TGTGCCAGCAGCTTACCCCGGGACAGGCGTTACAATGAGCAGTTCTTC. It translates to CASSLPRDRRYNEQFF. Together with reference TRBV7-9 and TRBJ2-1, the CDR3 gives the full variable domain: DTGVSQNPRHKITKRGQNVTFRCDPISEHNRLYWYRQTLGQGPEFLTYFQNEAQLEKSRLLSDRFSAERPKGSFSTLEIQRTEQGDSAMYLCASSLPRDRRYNEQFFGPGTRLTVL.

V is TRBV7-9 and J is TRBJ1-5, with TRBD1 matching 7 bases. Germline V gene data show CDR1 as SEHNR and CDR2 as FQNEAQ (reference sequence). This CDR3 is 14 amino acids long. Trimming at V came to 5 bases and at J to 8 bases, leaving 9 bases not matched to a gene. The CDR3, as DNA: TGTGCCAGCAGCCCAGGGGGGGCTGCGGAGCCCCAGCATTTT. This codes for CASSPGGAAEPQHF.

The CDR3 nucleotides read TGTGCCAGCAGAGGGACGGGGAGTGAAGCTTTCTTT. Encoded protein: CASRGTGSEAFF. The chain combines TRBV6-5 with TRBJ1-1; TRBD1 is a possible D gene (5 bases). The ends were cut back, 6 bases at V and 7 bases at J, with 12 bases in the middle. The germline gives CDR1 MNHEY, CDR2 SVGAGI. CDR3 length: 12 residues.

The chain uses TRBV24-1 and TRBJ2-3, with D possibly being TRBD2 (5 bases). Germline CDR1 KGHDR, CDR2 SFDVKD. Trimming shortened V by 2 bases and J by 4 bases, and 12 bases separated the two germline ends. The CDR3 totals 15 residues. The CDR3 sequence: CATSDSSGIPDTQYF. DNA for the CDR3: TGTGCCACCAGTGATTCGTCCGGGATCCCAGATACGCAGTATTTT.

The chain has TRBV7-2 and TRBJ2-1, with 7 bases fitting TRBD2. Trimming at V came to 5 bases and at J to 2 bases, leaving 6 bases not matched to a gene. The CDR3 is made up of 15 amino acids. Per germline, CDR1 SGHTA and CDR2 FQGNSA. Here the CDR3 DNA reads TGTGCCAGCAGCGTTACTAGCGTCACCTACAATGAGCAGTTCTTC. It specifies CASSVTSVTYNEQFF.

This chain uses TRBV5-6 with TRBJ1-5; no clear D. Trimming pared 4 bases from V and 3 bases from J, leaving 20 bases between. Germline-derived CDR1 and CDR2 are SGHDT and YYEEEE. This CDR3 is 17 amino acids long. As DNA, the CDR3 is TGTGCCAGCAGCCACGTGTCTTACGGAGGAGACAATCAGCCCCAGCATTTT. Protein sequence: CASSHVSYGGDNQPQHF.

This clone appeared a few times. The chain carries TRBV6-4 and TRBJ2-2, with D possibly matching TRBD1 (6 bases). CDR3 length: 13 amino acids. V shed 5 bases and J shed 4 bases, with 8 bases lying between them. Germline values: CDR1 MRHNA, CDR2 SNTAGT. The CDR3 is CASSMDSTGELFF. In DNA form, the CDR3 reads TGTGCCAGCAGTATGGACAGCACCGGGGAGCTGTTTTTT.

The V and J genes are TRBV5-5 and TRBJ1-3; 7 nucleotides line up with TRBD1. CDR3 length equals 15 residues. CDR1 and CDR2 (germline): SGHKS, YYEKEE (reference sequence). The V and J ends lost 0 bases and 2 bases, in that order; junction bases with no gene match: 2. CDR3 in DNA: TGTGCCAGCAGCTTGGACCAGGGGGCTGGAAACACCATATATTTT. Its protein product is CASSLDQGAGNTIYF.

V usage is TRBV20-1 and J usage is TRBJ2-6, with a possible D match to TRBD2 (5 bases). V dropped 3 bases and J dropped 2 bases, with 8 bases sitting between them. The CDR3 totals 14 residues. The germline CDR1 and CDR2 sequences are DFQATT and SNEGSKA (reference sequence). CDR3 sequence: CSASEGTGANVLTF. Here the CDR3 DNA reads TGCAGTGCTAGTGAGGGAACTGGGGCCAACGTCCTGACTTTC.

CDR3 bases: TGTGCCAGCTCGAGCAAAACGGGCAGTGTCTATGGCTACACCTTC. Translating gives CASSSKTGSVYGYTF. The chain recombines TRBV18 with TRBJ1-2; D is uncertain. This CDR3 has 15 residues. Per germline, CDR1 KGHSH and CDR2 LQKENI. Trimming shortened V by 6 bases and J by 4 bases, and 18 bases separated the two germline ends. Complete variable domain (other parts from reference TRBV18 and TRBJ1-2): NAGVMQNPRHLVRRRGQEARLRCSPMKGHSHVYWYRQLPEEGLKFMVYLQKENIIDESGMPKERFSAEFPKEGPSILRIQQVVRGDSAAYFCASSSKTGSVYGYTFGSGTRLTVV.

This clone came up once. The gene calls are TRBV6-5 and TRBJ2-4, with no clear D. The CDR3 extends over 12 amino acids. Germline CDR1 and CDR2: MNHEY and SVGAGI. The ends were cut back, 6 bases at V and 9 bases at J, with 12 bases in the middle. The CDR3, as DNA: TGTGCCAGCAGGACCTCCGGGTCCATTCAGTACTTC. Amino acid sequence: CASRTSGSIQYF.

CDR3 protein: CASNSGQGVGASYNSPLHF. As DNA, the CDR3 is TGTGCCAGCAACTCGGGACAGGGGGTAGGCGCCTCCTATAATTCACCCCTCCACTTT. This rearrangement joins TRBV28 to TRBJ1-6; 11 positions match TRBD1. After removal of 7 bases from V and 0 bases from J, the junction contained 11 bases not matched to a gene. The CDR3 loop spans 19 amino acids. Germline V gives CDR1 MDHEN, CDR2 SYDVKM.

The chain uses TRBV29-1 and TRBJ1-1, with D maybe TRBD1 (5 bases). V gave up 5 bases and J gave up 4 bases, with 11 bases separating them. Germline CDR1 SQVTM, CDR2 ANQGSEA. The CDR3 runs to 12 residues. The CDR3 DNA follows: TGCAGCGTTTCAACGGGGGGCACTGAAGCTTTCTTT. Translated: CSVSTGGTEAFF.

The chain employs TRBV27 and TRBJ2-7; D ambiguous. This CDR3 is 15 amino acids long. The germline gives CDR1 MNHEY, CDR2 SMNVEV (reference sequence). The V end was cut by 3 bases, the J end by 2 bases, with 14 bases between. In nucleotides, the CDR3 is TGTGCCAGCAGTTTTTCTATGGGTCACGCCTACGAGCAGTACTTC. Protein sequence: CASSFSMGHAYEQYF.

Concerning this clone itself: Other DNA variants within this sample encode the same CDR3. The V call is TRBV18, the J call TRBJ1-1; D gene ambiguous. The CDR3 spans 12 residues. V dropped 5 bases and J dropped 0 bases, with 4 bases sitting between them. Per the germline V gene, CDR1 is KGHSH and CDR2 is LQKENI. CDR3 DNA: TGTGCCAGCTCAGGTGTGAACACTGAAGCTTTCTTT. This codes for CASSGVNTEAFF.

The rearrangement uses TRBV4-1 and TRBJ1-1; D call uncertain. V gave up 3 bases and J gave up 4 bases, with 6 bases separating them. The V gene's germline CDR1 is MGHRA and CDR2 YSYEKL. The CDR3 extends over 12 amino acids. CDR3 nucleotides: TGCGCCAGCAGCCACATAAGCACTGAAGCTTTCTTT. Encoded protein: CASSHISTEAFF.

This clone was picked up one time. CDR3 in amino acids: CAISESQGISEAFF. The CDR3 DNA reads as TGTGCCATCAGTGAGTCACAGGGGATCTCTGAAGCTTTCTTT. The gene calls are TRBV10-3 and TRBJ1-1, with 7 bases identical to TRBD1. Trimming cost V 0 bases and J 6 bases; bases outside gene matches: 4. Germline V gene data show CDR1 as ENHRY and CDR2 as SYGVKD. This CDR3 is built from 14 residues.

This clone was seen a single time. The chain combines TRBV4-1 with TRBJ1-6; D uncertain. This CDR3 contains 13 residues. The V end was cut by 0 bases, the J end by 6 bases, with 3 bases between. Germline CDR1 and CDR2: MGHRA and YSYEKL. This chain's CDR3 is CASSQEGNSPLHF. As DNA, the CDR3 is TGCGCCAGCAGCCAAGAAGGTAATTCACCCCTCCACTTT.

The V call is TRBV2, the J call TRBJ1-2, with 7 nucleotides matching TRBD1. Germline V gene data show CDR1 as SNHLY and CDR2 as FYNNEI. The CDR3 consists of 15 residues. Trimming at V came to 7 bases and at J to 8 bases, leaving 16 bases not matched to a gene. The CDR3 loop is CASIFTGDRREGYTF. Written as DNA, the CDR3 is TGTGCCAGCATATTCACAGGGGATCGACGAGAGGGCTACACCTTC.